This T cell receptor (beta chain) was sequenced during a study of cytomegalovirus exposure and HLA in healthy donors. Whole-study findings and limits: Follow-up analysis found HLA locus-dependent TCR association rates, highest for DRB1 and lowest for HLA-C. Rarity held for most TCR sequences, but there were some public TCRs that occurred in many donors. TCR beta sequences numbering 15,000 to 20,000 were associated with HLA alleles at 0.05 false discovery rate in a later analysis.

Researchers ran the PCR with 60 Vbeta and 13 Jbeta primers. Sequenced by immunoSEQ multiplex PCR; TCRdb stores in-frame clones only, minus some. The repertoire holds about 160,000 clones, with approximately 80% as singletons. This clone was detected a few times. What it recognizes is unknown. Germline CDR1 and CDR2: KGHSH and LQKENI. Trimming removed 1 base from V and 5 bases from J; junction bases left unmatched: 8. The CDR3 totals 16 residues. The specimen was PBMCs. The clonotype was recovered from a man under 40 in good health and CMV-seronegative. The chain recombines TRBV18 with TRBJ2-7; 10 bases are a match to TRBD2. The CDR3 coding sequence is TGTGCCAGCTCACCACTCACCGGGACTAGCGTCCACGAGCAGTACTTC. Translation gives CASSPLTGTSVHEQYF.